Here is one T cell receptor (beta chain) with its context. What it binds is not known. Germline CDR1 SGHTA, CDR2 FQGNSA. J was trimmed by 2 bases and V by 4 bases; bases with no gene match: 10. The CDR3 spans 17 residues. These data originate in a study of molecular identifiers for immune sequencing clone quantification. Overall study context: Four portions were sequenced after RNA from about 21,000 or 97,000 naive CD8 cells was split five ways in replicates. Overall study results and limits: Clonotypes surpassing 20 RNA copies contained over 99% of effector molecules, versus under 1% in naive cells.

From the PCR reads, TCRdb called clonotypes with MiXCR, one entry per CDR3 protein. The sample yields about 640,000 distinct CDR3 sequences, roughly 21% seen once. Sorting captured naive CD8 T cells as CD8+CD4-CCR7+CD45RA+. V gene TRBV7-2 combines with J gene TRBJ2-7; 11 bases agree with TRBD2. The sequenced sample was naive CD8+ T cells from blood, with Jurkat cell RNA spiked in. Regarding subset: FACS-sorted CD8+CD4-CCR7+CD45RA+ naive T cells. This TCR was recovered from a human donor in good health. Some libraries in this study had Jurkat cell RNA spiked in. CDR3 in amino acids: CASSSPLAGEGPYEQYF. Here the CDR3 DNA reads TGTGCCAGCAGCTCCCCACTAGCGGGAGAGGGGCCCTACGAGCAGTACTTC. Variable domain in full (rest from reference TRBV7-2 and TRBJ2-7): GAGVSQSPSNKVTEKGKDVELRCDPISGHTALYWYRQSLGQGLEFLIYFQGNSAPDKSGLPSDRFSAERTGGSVSTLTIQRTQQEDSAVYLCASSSPLAGEGPYEQYFGPGTRLTVT.